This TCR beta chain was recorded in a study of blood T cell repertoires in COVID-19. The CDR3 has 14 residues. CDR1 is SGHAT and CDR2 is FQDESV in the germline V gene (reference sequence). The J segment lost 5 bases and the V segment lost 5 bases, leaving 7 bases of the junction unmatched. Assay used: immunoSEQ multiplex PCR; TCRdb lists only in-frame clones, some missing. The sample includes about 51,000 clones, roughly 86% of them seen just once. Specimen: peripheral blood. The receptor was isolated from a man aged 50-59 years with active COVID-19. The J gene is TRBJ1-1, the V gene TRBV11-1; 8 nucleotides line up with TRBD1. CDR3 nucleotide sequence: TGTGCCAGCAGCCTCGACAGGGGAGGAACTGAAGCTTTCTTT. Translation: CASSLDRGGTEAFF.